This T cell receptor beta chain is drawn from a study of regulatory T cells in long-lasting Graves disease. Researchers made TCR beta libraries by using iRepertoire HTBI primers and running Arm-PCR on CDR3 regions. TCRdb reprocessed the multiplex PCR reads with MiXCR, giving one entry per CDR3 protein. This table holds some 560,000 distinct CDR3 sequences, around 16% found once. Noted time point: newly diagnosed GD, antithyroid drugs for less than 3 months. After RNA was extracted from PBMCs, the TCR library was made from it. Germline V lookup: CDR1 MDHEN, CDR2 SYDVKM. Trimming took off 5 bases at V and 3 bases at J, with 15 bases between the two ends. The CDR3 spans 15 residues. This clonotype appeared many times. The sample was also reused in another study, on T cells in Graves' hyperthyroidism and ophthalmopathy.

This clonotype was sampled from a woman aged 35-65 years with Graves disease. Source: peripheral blood mononuclear cells (PBMCs), taken at new diagnosis, from a patient treated with antithyroid drugs. The chain combines TRBV28 with TRBJ2-3; a possible D gene is TRBD2 (7 bases). CDR3 in DNA: TGTGCCAGCAGTCTGCGGGGGCGGGGGACAGATACGCAGTATTTT. The encoded protein is CASSLRGRGTDTQYF.